A selection of T cell receptor beta chains follows, all from one sample in a study of technical replicates of blood from a handful of donors. Clones were sequenced by immunoSEQ multiplex PCR, and TCRdb holds only the in-frame ones, with some missing. The sample yields some 74,000 clones, roughly 92% seen once. Input material: T cells isolated from PBMCs. These TCRs come from a human donor in good health. The CDR3 runs from the conserved cysteine through the conserved F or W. D genes are given only for firm matches. Clone sizes are given selectively: once, few, many, or a class where the clone is expanded.

j_call d_call v_call clone_size cdr3_aa cdr3_nt
TRBJ2-5 - TRBV7-3 - CASSLSGNQETQYF TGTGCCAGCAGCTTATCGGGGAACCAAGAGACCCAGTACTTC
TRBJ2-7 - TRBV7-3 - CASSFSGGYEQYF TGTGCCAGCAGCTTTTCAGGGGGGTACGAGCAGTACTTC
TRBJ1-2 TRBD1 TRBV28 - CASRRDRGRNYGYTF TGTGCCAGCCGACGGGACAGGGGACGGAACTATGGCTACACCTTC
TRBJ2-2 - TRBV2 - CASAGVGANTGELFF TGTGCCAGCGCCGGTGTAGGGGCGAACACCGGGGAGCTGTTTTTT
TRBJ2-1 TRBD2 TRBV9 - CASSVSSGRGNEQFF TGTGCCAGCAGCGTTTCCAGCGGGAGGGGGAATGAGCAGTTCTTC
TRBJ1-4 - TRBV14 - CASSQKTRHNEKLFF TGTGCCAGCAGCCAAAAGACGCGGCATAATGAAAAACTGTTTTTT
TRBJ1-2 - TRBV28 once CASETRVQKGYTF TGTGCCAGCGAAACCAGGGTTCAGAAAGGCTACACCTTC
TRBJ1-2 TRBD1 TRBV28 - CASSLSGQGYYGYTF TGTGCCAGCAGTTTATCGGGACAGGGGTACTATGGCTACACCTTC
TRBJ2-7 TRBD2 TRBV19 - CASSIDGTSGSYEQYF TGTGCCAGTAGTATAGATGGGACTAGCGGCTCCTACGAGCAGTACTTC
TRBJ2-7 - TRBV5-6 - CASSLVQTGTYEQYF TGTGCCAGCAGCTTGGTCCAGACAGGCACCTACGAGCAGTACTTC
TRBJ2-7 TRBD1 TRBV11-2 - CASSYPKTGDPYEQYF TGTGCCAGCAGCTACCCTAAGACAGGGGATCCCTACGAGCAGTACTTC
TRBJ2-7 TRBD1 TRBV6-5 - CASKGATYEQYF TGTGCCAGCAAGGGGGCAACCTACGAGCAGTACTTC
TRBJ2-2 - TRBV30 - CAWNGGNTGELFF TGTGCCTGGAACGGGGGTAACACCGGGGAGCTGTTTTTT
TRBJ2-2 - TRBV6-5 - CASTSDSNTGELFF TGTGCCAGCACCTCGGACAGCAACACCGGGGAGCTGTTTTTT
TRBJ1-5 TRBD1 TRBV2 - CASSADRGVDQPQHF TGTGCCAGCAGTGCGGACAGGGGCGTTGATCAGCCCCAGCATTTT
TRBJ1-2 TRBD1 TRBV9 - CASSGGQGPALYGYTF TGTGCCAGCAGCGGGGGACAGGGCCCAGCACTATATGGCTACACCTTC